This T cell receptor (beta chain) was observed in a study of CD8+ T cells in alopecia areata. Background on the study: Patients in the treated group were given tofacitinib by mouth, 5 to 10 mg twice a day. People stayed on tofacitinib for 6 to 18 months, then stopped the drug for 6 months.

Study-wide findings and caveats: Relative to normal scalp, lesional scalp, especially alopecia totalis/universalis, showed higher clonality.

V lost 2 bases and J lost 8; bases outside the gene matches: 4. The CDR3 has 14 residues. Germline loops: CDR1 SGHRS, CDR2 YFSETQ. Points on this clone: What it recognizes is unknown.

Lesional scalp punch biopsies and peripheral blood came from alopecia areata patients. Following extraction, RNA underwent reverse transcription to cDNA, which served as the sequencing template. Data came from immunoSEQ multiplex PCR; TCRdb stores just in-frame clones and leaves some out. Of around 140,000 clones in the sample, around 47% were seen once. The sample was CD4+ T cells sorted from blood. The chain is built from TRBV5-1 and TRBJ2-4; 10 bases are a match to TRBD2. The sequence came from a human donor with alopecia areata. Here the CDR3 reads CASSFSGRSDIQYF. The CDR3 DNA follows: TGCGCCAGCAGCTTTAGCGGGAGGAGTGACATTCAGTACTTC.